Given below is one TCR beta chain in context. Its antigen remains unidentified. These data originate in a study of CD8 T cells in Susac syndrome. The CDR3 runs to 14 residues. CDR1 DFQATT and CDR2 SNEGSKA come from the germline V gene (reference sequence). Deletions cut 0 bases from V and 4 bases from J, with 13 bases between. Random hexamers were used to reverse transcribe 0.5 to 1 ug of RNA. Amplification of TCR beta CDR3 across 54 Vbeta and 13 Jbeta was performed with immunoSEQ multiplex PCR. TCRdb passed the immunoSEQ multiplex PCR reads through MiXCR, listing each CDR3 protein once. This table holds 150,000 or so distinct CDR3 sequences, nearly 97% found once. Relapsing-remitting disease, either stable or active, was present in the treatment-naive patients who were the multiple sclerosis controls. FACS was used to enrich TEMRA cells, whereas the CD8+ and CD4+ T cells were obtained by negative isolation.

General study points: TCR sequencing and HLA analysis covered a relatively small number of individuals.

The chain joins TRBV20-1 to TRBJ2-7; D may be TRBD1 (5 bases). Specimen: CD8+ T cells from PBMCs. The sequence came from a human donor with multiple sclerosis. The CDR3 region is CSARDTQGSYEQYF. The CDR3 nucleotides are TGCAGTGCTAGAGATACGCAGGGATCGTACGAGCAGTACTTC.